Shown below are 9 T cell receptor beta chains from a single sample sequenced in a study of blood T cells in healthy people across ages. A sample-barcoded 5' primer and a J-beta primer mix were used in a second PCR of about 7 to 12 cycles. TCRdb redid the calling of the 5' RACE reads with MiXCR, one entry per CDR3 protein. The profile shows more than 750,000 distinct CDR3 sequences, 25% to 35% of them singletons. These data also formed part of another study, on T cells of mothers and their children.

Specimen: blood. The receptors stem from a middle-aged woman in good health.

This clonotype has a count of ten or more. J is TRBJ1-5 and V is TRBV9; D gene unclear. The germline gives CDR1 SGDLS, CDR2 YYNGEE. The CDR3 has 13 amino acids. V lost 2 bases and J 0 bases, leaving 3 bases between the germline ends. As DNA, the CDR3 is TGTGCCAGCAGCGTTAGTAGCAATCAGCCCCAGCATTTT. This gives the protein CASSVSSNQPQHF. Filled out from reference TRBV9 and TRBJ1-5, the complete variable domain reads DSGVTQTPKHLITATGQRVTLRCSPRSGDLSVYWYQQSLDQGLQFLIQYYNGEERAKGNILERFSAQQFPDLHSELNLSSLELGDSALYFCASSVSSNQPQHFGDGTRLSIL.

Comments on this clonotype: This may be a read error: a much more frequent sequence differs by one nucleotide. This chain connects TRBV6-6 to TRBJ2-1, with D maybe TRBD1 (6 bases). CDR1 MNHNY and CDR2 SVGAGI come from the germline V gene (reference sequence). The CDR3 spans 16 residues. The CDR3 spells CAGSVIGTRADNEQFF. The CDR3 coding sequence is TGTGCCGGCAGTGTCATCGGGACACGCGCCGACAATGAGCAGTTCTTC.

The CDR3 DNA reads as TGCGCCAGCAGCCCGACCCTCGGGAAGGATGAGCAGTACTTC. This gives the protein CASSPTLGKDEQYF. The V call is TRBV4-3, the J call TRBJ2-5; TRBD2 is a possible D gene (5 bases). V gave up 4 bases and J gave up 11 bases, with 20 bases separating them. The germline CDR1 and CDR2 sequences are LGHNA and YSLEER. This CDR3 has 14 amino acids.

This clonotype has only one observation. One end of the junction fails to match germline, which may point to a read error. The V gene is TRBV7-6, the J gene TRBJ2-1; TRBD1 aligns across 9 bases. Germline V gives CDR1 SGHVS, CDR2 FNYEAQ. The length of the CDR3 is 15 residues. The CDR3 sequence is CASSLAGTGRGEQFF. The DNA of the CDR3 is TGTGCCAGCAGCTTAGCAGGGACAGGGCGGGGTGAGCAGTTTTTC.

The rearrangement uses TRBV2 and TRBJ1-1; the D is unclear. This CDR3 spans 14 amino acids. Trimming took off 0 bases at V and 2 bases at J, with 7 bases between the two ends. The germline gives CDR1 SNHLY, CDR2 FYNNEI. The CDR3, as DNA: TGTGCCAGCAGTGAAGCGCTGGATAACACTGAAGCTTTCTTT. Protein product: CASSEALDNTEAFF.

This clonotype turned up a few times. Here the CDR3 DNA reads TGTGCCAGCAGCCCTTTTGATGGGACGAACACTGAAGCTTTCTTT. Translation gives CASSPFDGTNTEAFF. The chain is built from TRBV3-1 and TRBJ1-1; tentative D call: TRBD1 (5 bases). Trimming cost V 4 bases and J 1 base, with 13 bases left between them. Germline lookup yields CDR1 LGHDT and CDR2 YNNKEL (reference sequence). The CDR3 length is 15 residues.

This clonotype was seen a handful of times. The V gene is TRBV5-1, the J gene TRBJ2-7; 10 bases are shared with TRBD1. The germline CDR1 and CDR2 sequences are SGHRS and YFSETQ. The CDR3 extends over 15 amino acids. J lost 4 bases, V lost 2 bases, and 6 bases had no gene match. In nucleotides, the CDR3 is TGCGCCAGCAGCTTACCGGGACAGGGGAGGTACGAGCAGTACTTC. It encodes CASSLPGQGRYEQYF.

In its sample, this clonotype was seen many times. The chain links TRBV19 to TRBJ2-5, with 11 bases aligning to TRBD2. The CDR3 totals 16 residues. Trimming at V came to 5 bases and at J to 5 bases, leaving 10 bases not matched to a gene. In germline, CDR1 is LNHDA, CDR2 SQIVND (reference sequence). The CDR3 sequence is CASSGGEGLAVETQYF. DNA of the CDR3: TGTGCCAGTAGTGGGGGGGAGGGACTAGCGGTGGAGACCCAGTACTTC.

This clonotype was detected only a few times. The genes are TRBV7-6 and TRBJ2-5, with TRBD1 identical over 9 bases. From germline, CDR1 is SGHVS and CDR2 FNYEAQ. V lost 5 bases to trimming and J lost 5 bases; unmatched junction nucleotides: 9. The length of the CDR3 is 15 residues. The CDR3: CASSPKGQGFETQYF. In nucleotides, the CDR3 is TGTGCCAGCAGCCCCAAGGGACAGGGATTCGAGACCCAGTACTTC.